This paragraph covers one TCR beta chain sequence. No antigen is known for it. Splitting the CD4+ cells yielded a CD45RA+ naive subset and a CD45RA-negative memory subset. This sample was included in a study of shared clonotypes between healthy human individuals. V lost 8 bases, J lost 4 bases, and 5 bases stayed unmatched. In germline, CDR1 is WSHSY, CDR2 SAAADI. CDR3 length: 14 residues. Findings of the study overall: Several donors held 5% to 5.5% of naive CD4 clonotypes in common.

Using immunoSEQ multiplex PCR, the repertoire was profiled, and TCRdb retains in-frame clones only, with some absent. The sample lists 1.6 million or so clones, roughly 96% seen once, with approximately 1% in the top ten. The sequence was obtained from a man aged 30 to 39 in good health. Sequences were obtained from naive CD4+ T cells sorted from blood. Indicated subset: CD45RA+ positively selected. The chain employs TRBV10-2 and TRBJ1-4; the match to TRBD1 covers 9 bases. CDR3 loop: CASSGQGFNEKLFF. The CDR3 coding sequence is TGCGCCAGCTCGGGACAGGGATTTAATGAAAAACTGTTTTTT.